This T cell receptor (beta chain) was found in a study of cytomegalovirus exposure and HLA in healthy donors. General observations from the study: Available immune exposure information was restricted to CMV serostatus only.

The PCR employed 60 Vbeta primers together with 13 Jbeta primers. Sequenced by immunoSEQ multiplex PCR; TCRdb stores in-frame clones only, minus some. In the table there are some 140,000 clones, around 80% of which are singletons. Concerning this clone: The antigen remains unidentified.

Specimen: PBMCs. This TCR came from a man aged 30-40 years in good health.

CDR3 loop: CASSQVQGPSGTEAFF. In nucleotides, the CDR3 is TGCGCCAGCAGCCAAGTCCAGGGGCCCTCCGGCACTGAAGCTTTCTTT. The rearrangement uses TRBV4-3 and TRBJ1-1; D may be TRBD1 (6 bases). CDR3 length equals 16 residues. The germline V gene has CDR1 LGHNA and CDR2 YSLEER. The germline V and J ends were trimmed by 1 base and 4 bases, with 16 bases remaining between them.